The clone carrying this T cell receptor beta chain was found many times. Authors of the study amplified TCR beta CDR3 regions from RNA transcripts. The HTBI primer set served for first-round RT-PCR of the TCR CDR3. TCRdb independently ran MiXCR on the multiplex PCR reads; one entry per CDR3 protein. This sample has about half a million distinct CDR3 sequences, with roughly 21% found just once. The CDR3 is made up of 15 amino acids. V lost 2 bases and J 6 bases, leaving 16 bases between the germline ends. Germline lookup yields CDR1 SGHTA and CDR2 FQGNSA. This sample is drawn from a study of T cells in Graves' hyperthyroidism and ophthalmopathy.

This TCR came from a man aged 40-49 years with Graves' ophthalmopathy. The chain joins TRBV7-2 to TRBJ2-5, with TRBD2 as a possible D gene (7 bases). Sequencing was done on a sample of blood. CDR3 nucleotide sequence: TGTGCCAGCAGCTTATCCGGGGGGCACGGACAGACCCAGTACTTC. Translated: CASSLSGGHGQTQYF.